This paragraph covers one TCR beta chain sequence. The sample belongs to a study of blood T cell repertoires in COVID-19. Study-wide context: The United States, Italy and Spain were the sources of the acute and convalescent COVID-19 samples. From T cells, B-cell-depleted T cells, or PBMCs came the material, which was cDNA or gDNA.

The method was immunoSEQ multiplex PCR; TCRdb's version includes in-frame clones alone and lacks a portion of them. The data contain about 32,000 clones, 85% of them singletons. Germline V CDR1 and CDR2: MDHEN, SYDVKM. The junction had 8 bases not matched to a gene; V was cut back by 5 bases and J by 3 bases. CDR3 length: 16 amino acids. The specimen sequenced was peripheral blood. The TCR comes from a man in his sixties with active or convalescent COVID-19. The V and J genes are TRBV28 and TRBJ1-5; 9 positions agree with TRBD1. The chain's CDR3 is CASSTPGQGLNQPQHF. The CDR3, as DNA: TGTGCCAGCAGTACCCCGGGACAGGGCCTCAATCAGCCCCAGCATTTT.